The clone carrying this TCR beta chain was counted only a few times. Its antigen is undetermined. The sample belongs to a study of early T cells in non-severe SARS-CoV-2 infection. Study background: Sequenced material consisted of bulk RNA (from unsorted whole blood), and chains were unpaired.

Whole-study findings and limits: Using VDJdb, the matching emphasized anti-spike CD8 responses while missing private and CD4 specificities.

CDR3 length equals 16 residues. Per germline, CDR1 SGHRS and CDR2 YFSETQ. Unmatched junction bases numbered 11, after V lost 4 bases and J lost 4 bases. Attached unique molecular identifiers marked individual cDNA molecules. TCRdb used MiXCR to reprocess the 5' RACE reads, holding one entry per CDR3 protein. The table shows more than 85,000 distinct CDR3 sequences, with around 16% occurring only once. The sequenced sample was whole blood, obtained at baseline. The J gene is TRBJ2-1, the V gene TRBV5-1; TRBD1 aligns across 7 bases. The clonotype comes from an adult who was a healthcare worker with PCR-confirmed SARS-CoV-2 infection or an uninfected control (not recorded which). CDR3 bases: TGCGCCAGCAGCCAAAGAGGGACAGACACTTACAATGAGCAGTTCTTC. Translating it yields CASSQRGTDTYNEQFF.